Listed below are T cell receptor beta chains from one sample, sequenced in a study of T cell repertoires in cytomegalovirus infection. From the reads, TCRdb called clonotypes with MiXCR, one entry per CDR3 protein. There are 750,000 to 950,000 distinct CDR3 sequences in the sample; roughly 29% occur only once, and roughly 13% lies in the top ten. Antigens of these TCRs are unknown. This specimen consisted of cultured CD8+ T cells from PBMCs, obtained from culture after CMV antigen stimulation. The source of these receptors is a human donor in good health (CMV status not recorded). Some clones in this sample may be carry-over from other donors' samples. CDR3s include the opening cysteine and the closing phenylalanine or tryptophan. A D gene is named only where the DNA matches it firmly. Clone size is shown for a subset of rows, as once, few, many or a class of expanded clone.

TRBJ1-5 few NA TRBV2 CARSGEGGQPQHF TGTGCCAGATCAGGGGAAGGGGGTCAGCCCCAGCATTTT
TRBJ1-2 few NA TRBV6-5 CASSPGGRVVYLGYTF TGTGCCAGCAGCCCGGGGGGCAGGGTCGTATATCTTGGCTACACCTTC
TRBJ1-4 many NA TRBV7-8 CALGTGDEKLFF TGTGCCCTGGGGACGGGGGATGAAAAACTGTTTTTT
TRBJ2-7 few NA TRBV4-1 CASSQVVASSYEQYF TGCGCCAGCAGCCAAGTGGTGGCCAGCTCCTACGAGCAGTACTTC
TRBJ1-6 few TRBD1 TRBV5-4 CASSPRPTGVGNSPLHF TGTGCCAGCAGCCCCCGGCCTACAGGGGTTGGTAATTCACCCCTCCACTTT
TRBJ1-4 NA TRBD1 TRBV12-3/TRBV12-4 CASSLARGGREKLFF TGTGCCAGCAGTTTAGCGAGAGGGGGCAGGGAAAAACTGTTTTTT
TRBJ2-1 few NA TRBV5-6 CASSAGLGPLNEQFF TGTGCCAGCAGCGCGGGACTGGGACCCCTCAATGAGCAGTTCTTC
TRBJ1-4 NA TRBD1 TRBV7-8 CASNLDREGAEKLFF TGTGCCAGCAACTTAGACAGGGAGGGAGCTGAAAAACTGTTTTTT
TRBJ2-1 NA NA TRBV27 CASSYPGGKSYNEQFF TGTGCCAGCAGTTACCCCGGGGGAAAATCCTACAATGAGCAGTTCTTC
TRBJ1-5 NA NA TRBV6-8 CASREQGYSNQPQHF TGTGCCAGCAGGGAGCAGGGCTATAGCAATCAGCCCCAGCATTTT
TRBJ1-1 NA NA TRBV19 CASSIPLGVNTEAFF TGTGCCAGTAGTATCCCCCTCGGAGTGAACACTGAAGCTTTCTTT
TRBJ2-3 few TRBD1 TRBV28 CASSSLTGGTDTQYF TGTGCCAGCAGTTCCCTGACAGGGGGCACAGATACGCAGTATTTT
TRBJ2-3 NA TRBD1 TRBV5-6 CASSLGNRDRDTDTQYF TGTGCCAGCAGCTTGGGAAACCGGGACAGAGACACAGATACGCAGTATTTT
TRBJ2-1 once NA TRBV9 CSSSALDSPSYNEQFF TGTTCCAGCAGCGCACTCGATAGCCCCTCCTACAATGAGCAGTTCTTC
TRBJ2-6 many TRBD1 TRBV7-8 CASSLGQGLSGANVLTF TGTGCCAGCAGCTTGGGACAGGGATTATCTGGGGCCAACGTCCTGACTTTC
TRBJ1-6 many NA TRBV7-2 CASSLRDRRTPLHF TGTGCCAGCAGCTTGAGGGACCGTAGGACACCCCTCCACTTT
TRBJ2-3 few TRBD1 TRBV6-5 CASSYGQGVTDTQYF TGTGCCAGCAGTTACGGACAGGGGGTAACAGATACGCAGTATTTT